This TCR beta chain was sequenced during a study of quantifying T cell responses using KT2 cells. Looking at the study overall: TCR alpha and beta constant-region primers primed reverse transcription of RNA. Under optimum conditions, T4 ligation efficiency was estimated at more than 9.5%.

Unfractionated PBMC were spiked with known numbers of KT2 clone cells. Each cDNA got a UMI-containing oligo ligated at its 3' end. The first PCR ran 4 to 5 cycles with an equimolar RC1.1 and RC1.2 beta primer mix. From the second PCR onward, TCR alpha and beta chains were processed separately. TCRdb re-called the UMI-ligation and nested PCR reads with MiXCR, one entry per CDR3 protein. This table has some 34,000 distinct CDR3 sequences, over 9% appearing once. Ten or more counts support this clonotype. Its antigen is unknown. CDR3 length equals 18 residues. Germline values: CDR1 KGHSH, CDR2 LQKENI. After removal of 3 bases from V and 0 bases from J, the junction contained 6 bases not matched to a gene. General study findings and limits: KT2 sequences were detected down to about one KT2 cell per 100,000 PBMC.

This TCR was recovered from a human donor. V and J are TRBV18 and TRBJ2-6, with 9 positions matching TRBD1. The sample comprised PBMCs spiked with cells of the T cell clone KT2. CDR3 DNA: TGTGCCAGCTCACCGAGGACAGGGGCCCTCTCTGGGGCCAACGTCCTGACTTTC. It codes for CASSPRTGALSGANVLTF.